Below are 16 T cell receptor beta chains sequenced from a single sample in a study of radiation and T cells in renal cell carcinoma. Specified time point: baseline pretreatment blood. The treatment was: 15 Gy SBRT to primary tumor, nephrectomy 4 weeks later. Using immunoSEQ multiplex PCR, the repertoire was profiled, and TCRdb retains in-frame clones only, with some absent. Of 40,000 to 60,000 clones in the sample, roughly four fifths were seen once. Sequenced here: blood, sampled from a patient whose treatment included radiotherapy and nephrectomy. The receptor source for this set is a woman aged 70-85 years with renal cell carcinoma.

The V and J genes are TRBV19 and TRBJ1-3, with D possibly matching TRBD1 (6 bases). V lost 6 bases and J 0 bases, leaving 12 bases between the germline ends. CDR3 length equals 15 residues. Germline CDR1 LNHDA, CDR2 SQIVND (reference sequence). DNA of the CDR3: TGTGCCAGTAGAATGGACAGCTACTCTGGAAACACCATATATTTT. This gives the protein CASRMDSYSGNTIYF. Looking up the rest from reference TRBV19 and TRBJ1-3 gives the full variable domain: DGGITQSPKYLFRKEGQNVTLSCEQNLNHDAMYWYRQDPGQGLRLIYYSQIVNDFQKGDIAEGYSVSREKKESFPLTVTSAQKNPTAFYLCASRMDSYSGNTIYFGEGSWLTVV.

The rearrangement links TRBV10-1 to TRBJ2-1, with 7 bases that match TRBD1. V was clipped by 2 bases and J by 2 bases; unmatched bases: 3. Looked up from germline, CDR1 is WNHNN and CDR2 is SYGVQD (reference sequence). The CDR3 is made up of 15 amino acids. Here the CDR3 reads CASSEAQGAYNEQFF. DNA for the CDR3: TGCGCCAGCAGTGAGGCCCAGGGGGCCTACAATGAGCAGTTCTTC.

This chain links TRBV29-1 with TRBJ1-4; no definite D call. Germline CDR1 and CDR2: SQVTM and ANQGSEA. The V end lost 5 bases, the J end lost 8 bases, and 21 bases lay between the germline ends. The CDR3 spans 15 residues. DNA for the CDR3: TGCAGCGTTCGGGTCGGGAGTTTGGTGCGGGAAAAACTGTTTTTT. This translates into CSVRVGSLVREKLFF.

The chain is built from TRBV5-6 and TRBJ1-5; 9 bases agree with TRBD1. V shed 1 base and J 6 bases; nucleotides not matched to a gene: 8. The CDR3 sequence is 16 residues long. Germline CDR1 is SGHDT and CDR2 is YYEEEE. The CDR3 region has the DNA TGTGCCAGCAGCTTGTTCGGGACAGGGTTGGGTCAGCCCCAGCATTTT. It encodes CASSLFGTGLGQPQHF.

The rearrangement joins TRBV7-2 to TRBJ2-1; TRBD2 agrees at 11 bases. V lost 1 base, J lost 4 bases, and 3 bases stayed unmatched. The CDR3 covers 16 residues. CDR1 is SGHTA, CDR2 FQGNSA, per germline. CDR3 region: CASSLGGLAAYNEQFF. In nucleotides, the CDR3 is TGTGCCAGCAGCTTAGGGGGACTAGCGGCATACAATGAGCAGTTCTTC.

The V call is TRBV30, the J call TRBJ2-7, with 9 bases lining up with TRBD2. The V segment lost 1 base and the J segment 4 bases; nucleotides outside the gene matches: 5. The CDR3 runs to 14 residues. Germline V gene lookup returns CDR1 GTSNPN and CDR2 SVGIG (reference sequence). Here the CDR3 DNA reads TGTGCCTGGAGTGAAGGGCGGGAGGGGTACGAGCAGTACTTC. This sequence encodes CAWSEGREGYEQYF.

This rearrangement joins TRBV4-2 to TRBJ2-7; 10 nucleotides agree with TRBD1. The CDR3 contains 16 residues. V shed 0 bases, J shed 9 bases, and the junction held 11 bases outside the gene matches. The germline V gene has CDR1 LGHNA and CDR2 YNFKEQ. The CDR3 DNA reads TGTGCCAGCAGCCAAGATGCGGGACAGGGGACGCCTGGGCAGTACTTC. It translates to CASSQDAGQGTPGQYF.

V is TRBV5-8 and J is TRBJ2-5, with 7 bases that match TRBD2. CDR1 SGHTS and CDR2 YDEGEE come from the germline V gene. This CDR3 region has 16 residues. The ends lost 4 bases at V and 5 bases at J; junction bases unmatched: 14. The CDR3 loop is CASSRSGTTTGETQYF. Here the CDR3 DNA reads TGTGCCAGCAGCCGATCCGGGACTACAACGGGCGAGACCCAGTACTTC. The full variable domain, its missing parts supplied by reference TRBV5-8 and TRBJ2-5, is EAGVTQSPTHLIKTRGQQATLRCSPISGHTSVYWYQQALGLGLQFLLWYDEGEERNRGNFPPRFSGRQFPNYSSELNVNALELEDSALYLCASSRSGTTTGETQYFGPGTRLLVL.

The chain couples TRBV2 to TRBJ2-1; maybe TRBD1 (6 bases). Germline V gene sequence: CDR1 SNHLY, CDR2 FYNNEI. V dropped 4 bases and J dropped 3 bases, with 13 bases sitting between them. This CDR3 is built from 15 residues. The CDR3 DNA follows: TGTGCCAGCAGTGCCCAGGGGAGCGGCTACAATGAGCAGTTCTTC. Translating it yields CASSAQGSGYNEQFF.

The chain combines TRBV7-8 with TRBJ2-1; no firm D call. Germline V gene lookup returns CDR1 SGHVS and CDR2 FQNEAQ. This CDR3 contains 12 residues. V lost 2 bases and J 10 bases, leaving 9 bases between the germline ends. The CDR3 is CASSLRTWEQFF. CDR3 sequence (DNA): TGTGCCAGCAGCTTAAGGACGTGGGAGCAGTTCTTC.

V is TRBV19 and J is TRBJ1-5, with TRBD1 as a possible D gene (6 bases). Germline CDR1 is LNHDA and CDR2 is SQIVND (reference sequence). The CDR3 runs to 15 residues. Trimming left V 1 base short and J 3 bases short, with 10 bases between. CDR3 in amino acids: CASSIGQGYNQPQHF. CDR3 coding DNA: TGTGCCAGTAGTATAGGCCAGGGGTACAATCAGCCCCAGCATTTT.

The count of this clone is one. The V and J genes are TRBV10-3 and TRBJ2-2; D is unclear. From germline, CDR1 is ENHRY and CDR2 SYGVKD. The CDR3 is 16 amino acids. V was pared by 7 bases and J by 0 bases, with 15 bases between. CDR3 sequence (DNA): TGTGCCATCACGAGGCAGCCCGCCACGAACACCGGGGAGCTGTTTTTT. Its translation: CAITRQPATNTGELFF.

The CDR3 region is CASSLSAGADYGYTF. The CDR3 bases are TGCGCCAGCAGCTTATCAGCGGGGGCGGACTATGGCTACACCTTC. The rearrangement joins TRBV5-1 to TRBJ1-2; tentatively, D is TRBD1 (6 bases). This CDR3 comprises 15 residues. V dropped 2 bases and J dropped 3 bases, with 14 bases sitting between them. Germline values: CDR1 SGHRS, CDR2 YFSETQ.

This chain uses TRBV7-8 with TRBJ2-2, with D unresolved. Germline loops: CDR1 SGHVS, CDR2 FQNEAQ. The CDR3 loop spans 13 amino acids. Trimming removed 6 bases from V and 1 base from J, with 6 bases in between. Here the CDR3 reads CASRGWNTGELFF. The CDR3 DNA follows: TGTGCCAGCAGGGGTTGGAACACCGGGGAGCTGTTTTTT.

J is TRBJ1-4 and V is TRBV5-1; 11 bases are a match to TRBD1. The CDR3 is 16 residues long. Germline values: CDR1 SGHRS, CDR2 YFSETQ. V dropped 4 bases and J dropped 8; count of bases not matched to a gene: 10. The DNA of the CDR3 is TGCGCCAGCAGCATAGCCGGGACAGGGGGTCAAGAAAAACTGTTTTTT. This gives the protein CASSIAGTGGQEKLFF.

V and J are TRBV7-6 and TRBJ2-7, with 9 bases aligning to TRBD2. The V gene end was trimmed by 1 base and the J gene end by 6 bases; junction bases not matched to a gene: 7. The CDR3 consists of 15 residues. Per germline, CDR1 SGHVS and CDR2 FNYEAQ. This CDR3 reads CASSLGGTSLGEQYF. The CDR3 DNA sequence: TGTGCCAGCAGCTTAGGTGGGACTAGCCTAGGCGAGCAGTACTTC. Drawing the rest from reference TRBV7-6 and TRBJ2-7, the complete variable domain is GAGVSQSPRYKVTKRGQDVALRCDPISGHVSLYWYRQALGQGPEFLTYFNYEAQQDKSGLPNDRFSAERPEGSISTLTIQRTEQRDSAMYRCASSLGGTSLGEQYFGPGTRLTVT.